A selection of T cell receptor beta chains follows, all from one sample in a study of blood T cell repertoires in COVID-19. Sequencing used immunoSEQ multiplex PCR; TCRdb keeps in-frame clones, though not all of them. The sample records 55,000 to 70,000 clones, roughly 84% being singletons. The sequenced material came from peripheral blood. The receptors originated from a woman aged 18-29 years with acute or convalescent COVID-19. CDR3s include the opening cysteine and the closing phenylalanine or tryptophan.

j_call v_call cdr3_aa
TRBJ2-3 TRBV11-2 CASSLGLGGADTQYF
TRBJ1-2 TRBV7-9 CASSPPPQDGNYGYTF
TRBJ2-2 TRBV30 CARAGDFAGELFF
TRBJ2-1 TRBV24-1 CATSDTGGPYNEQFF
TRBJ1-5 TRBV3-1/TRBV3-2 CASSQELNQPQHF
TRBJ2-2 TRBV3-1/TRBV3-2 CASSLFHSGRVGELFF
TRBJ2-1 TRBV10-2 CASRRPGTSGNYEQFF
TRBJ2-1 TRBV5-6 CASSFGQRSYNEQFF
TRBJ2-1 TRBV4-3 CASSQEVPGTSGYNEQFF
TRBJ1-5 TRBV19 CASSIRTLSNQPQHF
TRBJ2-5 TRBV3-1/TRBV3-2 CASSPGHLTSGGETQYF
TRBJ2-1 TRBV2 CASRNAGDKQFF
TRBJ1-2 TRBV9 CASSAGDGPNYGYTF
TRBJ1-1 TRBV2 CASRIRTANTEAFF
TRBJ1-6 TRBV7-2 CASSLVRGRGNSPLHF
TRBJ2-5 TRBV4-1 CASSQAGGEKTQYF
TRBJ1-2 TRBV5-1 CASSLAGEGDYGYTF
TRBJ1-1 TRBV5-1 CASSTGQGGTEAFF
TRBJ2-1 TRBV21-1 CASSKGLANEQFF
TRBJ1-1 TRBV19 CASSPLRENTEAFF
TRBJ2-3 TRBV19 CASSLAVATDTQYF
TRBJ2-5 TRBV5-4 CASSRVGGETQYF
TRBJ1-3 TRBV7-8 CASSLPGTGNTIYF
TRBJ1-3 TRBV2 CASSWGGPSSGNTIYF
TRBJ1-5 TRBV2 CASSTTGTSNQPQHF
TRBJ1-6 TRBV5-5 CASSLDPDSPLHF
TRBJ1-5 TRBV10-3 CAISPDSSNQPQHF
TRBJ2-5 TRBV10-3 CAISGPSGGAQETQYF
TRBJ1-1 TRBV7-9 CASSLGTGWAEAFF
TRBJ2-5 TRBV29-1 CSAGLADQETQYF
TRBJ2-7 TRBV27 CASSRTGGEEYEQYF
TRBJ2-4 TRBV6-5 CASTLNRDRENIQYF
TRBJ2-7 TRBV7-9 CASSSSGYEQYF
TRBJ2-1 TRBV6-5 CASSYHGSRPEQFF
TRBJ2-7 TRBV7-9 CASSLFGGPSSYEQYF
TRBJ1-2 TRBV6-1 CASSELRTGLNYGYTF
TRBJ1-1 TRBV7-9 CASSLVAVGSEAFF
TRBJ2-1 TRBV7-9 CASSLTGTGYYNEQFF
TRBJ1-1 TRBV2 CASSQHGQGGIMNTEAFF
TRBJ1-4 TRBV3-1/TRBV3-2 CASSERSTGEEKLFF
TRBJ2-1 TRBV4-1 CASSQARTSGSSEQFF
TRBJ1-6 TRBV19 CASSMRGRNSPLHF
TRBJ2-1 TRBV20-1 CSARAYNEQFF
TRBJ2-6 TRBV28 CASSPITGVRAGANVLTF
TRBJ2-2 TRBV4-3 CASSQTRQKTNTGELFF
TRBJ2-5 TRBV28 CASSFLSHRGQETQYF
TRBJ1-5 TRBV19 CASSLEHQPQHF
TRBJ2-5 TRBV18 CASSPGQQETQYF
TRBJ2-4 TRBV6-2/TRBV6-3 CASSYVGLASAKNIQYF
TRBJ1-1 TRBV20-1 CSAKGTVEAFF
TRBJ2-7 TRBV27 CASSTTRAGRGYEQYF
TRBJ1-2 TRBV6-6 CASSYEMAGMGGYTF
TRBJ2-2 TRBV19 CASSTGPGTGATGELFF